This T cell receptor beta chain appears in the sequencing data of a study of T cells in localized non-small cell lung cancer. Study-level results: Heterogeneity remains possible, as sequencing covered one tumor region only.

The table came from immunoSEQ multiplex PCR; TCRdb's copy has only in-frame clones and leaves some out. The sample consists of 25,000 to 30,000 clones, 91% of them appearing once. The CDR3 is 13 residues long. V lost 7 bases to trimming and J lost 4 bases, with 11 bases between them. Germline lookup yields CDR1 LNHDA and CDR2 SQIVND (reference sequence). Turning to this clone: Its specificity is not known.

Material: peripheral blood, obtained before any cancer treatment. The chain uses TRBV19 and TRBJ1-3; D may be TRBD1 (6 bases). The source of this sequence is a female donor aged 60 or older with stage I lung adenocarcinoma. The CDR3 sequence is CASKRGTGNTIYF. CDR3 nucleotide sequence: TGTGCCAGTAAAAGGGGGACAGGAAACACCATATATTTT.